The rows below give T cell receptor beta chains drawn from one sample of a study of OX40 agonist ivuxolimab in advanced cancers. Method: immunoSEQ multiplex PCR; TCRdb's copy keeps in-frame clones and lacks some. The profile covers tens of thousands of clones, with around nine tenths appearing a single time and 1.1% taken by the ten largest. The input for sequencing was CD4+ or CD8+ T cells sorted from blood, taken in a trial of the OX40 agonist ivuxolimab. These receptors came from an adult with an advanced solid tumor such as melanoma, head and neck, liver or kidney cancer. Both conserved end residues are part of each CDR3. The D gene is left open where the match is weak. Expanded clones are given a class, and other clones once, few, many or no size at all.

D gene,J gene,V gene,CDR3 length,clone size,CDR3 DNA,CDR3 protein
-,TRBJ2-7,TRBV7-2,14,once,TGTGCCAGCAGCTCGTCTAGCGCATCCTACGAGCAGTACTTC,CASSSSSASYEQYF
-,TRBJ1-2,TRBV5-6,16,few,TGTGCCAGCAGCCCCCCAGGAGGGGAAGCTAACTATGGCTACACCTTC,CASSPPGGEANYGYTF
-,TRBJ2-3,TRBV9,16,once,TGTGCCAGCAGTCCGGGATGGGGGGTGGTTACAGATACGCAGTATTTT,CASSPGWGVVTDTQYF
-,TRBJ2-1,TRBV4-1,15,few,TGCGCCAGCAGCCGGGGGACTTTCACGGGCAATGAGCAGTTCTTC,CASSRGTFTGNEQFF
-,TRBJ2-3,TRBV7-3,17,-,TGTGCCAGCAGCTTAACCAGTGGGGGACCACGCACAGATACGCAGTATTTT,CASSLTSGGPRTDTQYF
TRBD2,TRBJ2-5,TRBV29-1,16,few,TGCAGCTTTGAGAAACCGACTAGCGGGAGGTTCCGGACCCAGTACTTC,CSFEKPTSGRFRTQYF
-,TRBJ1-1,TRBV7-2,15,-,TGTGCCAGCAGCTTATCACCGGGTGGAAACACTGAAGCTTTCTTT,CASSLSPGGNTEAFF
TRBD2,TRBJ2-1,TRBV27,17,-,TGTGCCAGCAGTCCACGGTCACTAGCGGGCGGTTACAATGAGCAGTTCTTC,CASSPRSLAGGYNEQFF
-,TRBJ1-6,TRBV4-2,15,-,TGTGCCAGCAGCCAAGACTGGACAGATAATTCACCCCTCCACTTT,CASSQDWTDNSPLHF
TRBD2,TRBJ2-7,TRBV4-1,17,-,TGCGCCAGCAGCCATACGACTAGCGGGAGGCTTAGAGACGAGCAGTACTTC,CASSHTTSGRLRDEQYF
-,TRBJ2-7,TRBV5-4,15,once,TGTGCCAGCAGCCCCAGCCACTTTGAGGGCTACGAGCAGTACTTC,CASSPSHFEGYEQYF
-,TRBJ2-2,TRBV5-1,13,-,TGCGCCAGCAGATGGACCTTGGCCGGGGAGCTGTTTTTT,CASRWTLAGELFF
-,TRBJ2-1,TRBV6-1,15,-,TGTGCCAGCAAGGGATGGGGGAGCTCCTACAATGAGCAGTTCTTC,CASKGWGSSYNEQFF
-,TRBJ2-3,TRBV28,15,-,TGTGCCAGCAGTCATCGAGGAGTAGGGACAGATACGCAGTATTTT,CASSHRGVGTDTQYF
TRBD1,TRBJ1-4,TRBV9,15,once,TGTGCCAGCAGCAAACAACAGGGGGTTAATGAAAAACTGTTTTTT,CASSKQQGVNEKLFF
-,TRBJ1-4,TRBV7-8,14,-,TGTGCCAGCAGCTTCCAAACAGCCCGGGGGAAACTGTTTTTT,CASSFQTARGKLFF
-,TRBJ2-7,TRBV13,14,-,TGTGCCAGCAGCCCCCGGGACACTTCCTACGAGCAGTACTTC,CASSPRDTSYEQYF
-,TRBJ2-1,TRBV1,17,-,TGCACCAGCAGCGGGGAACCTAAGCGGGAGGCCTACAATGAGCAGTTCTTC,CTSSGEPKREAYNEQFF
TRBD1,TRBJ1-1,TRBV28,16,-,TGTGCCAGCAGTTTACCCGCCGGACAGGGGGCGGCTGAAGCTTTCTTT,CASSLPAGQGAAEAFF
TRBD1,TRBJ1-1,TRBV18,15,few,TGTGCCAGCTCACCGAGGCAGGGGGACAACACTGAAGCTTTCTTT,CASSPRQGDNTEAFF
-,TRBJ2-3,TRBV9,14,-,TGTGCCAGCAGCGAGGATCGAGGCACAGATACGCAGTATTTT,CASSEDRGTDTQYF
TRBD1,TRBJ2-7,TRBV27,13,-,TGTGCCAGCAGGCTGACAGGGGTGTACGAGCAGTACTTC,CASRLTGVYEQYF
TRBD2,TRBJ2-1,TRBV5-6,16,-,TGTGCCAGCAGCTTGGTTCTTTCGGGGGAGGGCAATGAGCAGTTCTTC,CASSLVLSGEGNEQFF
TRBD1,TRBJ2-1,TRBV6-1,15,-,TGTGCCAGCTCGGGACAGGGACCCTATTACAATGAGCAGTTCTTC,CASSGQGPYYNEQFF
TRBD1,TRBJ2-5,TRBV7-2,15,-,TGTGCCAGCAGCCCCCGGGACAGGGATAGAGAGACCCAGTACTTC,CASSPRDRDRETQYF
TRBD2,TRBJ2-2,TRBV6-6,14,-,TGTGCCAGCAGTGCGGGGACTAGCACCGGGGAGCTGTTTTTT,CASSAGTSTGELFF
-,TRBJ2-7,TRBV28,13,-,TGTGCCAGCAGGGGAGGACAGCTTTACGAGCAGTACTTC,CASRGGQLYEQYF
-,TRBJ1-4,TRBV28,14,-,TGTGCCAGCACTCTGGGGGGGACTAATGAAAAACTGTTTTTT,CASTLGGTNEKLFF
-,TRBJ2-4,TRBV13,16,-,TGTGCCAGCAGCACACAAACTCAGGATTTCGGTCTTATTCAGTACTTC,CASSTQTQDFGLIQYF
-,TRBJ2-7,TRBV19,16,once,TGTGCCAGTAGTATTAGTTCGCGGGGGACAGGTTACGAGCAGTACTTC,CASSISSRGTGYEQYF
TRBD2,TRBJ2-3,TRBV5-1,18,-,TGCGCCAGCAGCCGAGGTCCGGGAGGGTCGACCGGCACAGATACGCAGTATTTT,CASSRGPGGSTGTDTQYF